The rows below give T cell receptor beta chains drawn from one sample of a study of T cells in tumors after PD-1 blockade. Here immunoSEQ multiplex PCR was the method, and the copy in TCRdb shows in-frame clones only, minus some. The table records 30,000 to 35,000 clones, about three quarters of them present only once. This specimen was PBMCs, taken after anti-PD-1 treatment. These receptors all stem from a human donor with basal cell carcinoma. Each CDR3 is given with its conserved first and last residue. A D gene is named only where the DNA matches it firmly. Not all rows give a size; the values are once, few, many and, for expanded clones, a class.

clone_size d_call j_call v_call cdr3_length cdr3_aa cdr3_nt
. . TRBJ1-1 TRBV5-4 13 CASSLDGGFQAFF TGTGCCAGCAGCTTGGATGGTGGTTTCCAAGCTTTCTTT
. . TRBJ1-4 TRBV2 14 CASSEEWTHEKLFF TGTGCCAGCAGTGAAGAGTGGACTCATGAAAAACTGTTTTTT
. . TRBJ2-5 TRBV10-1 15 CASSESNNNQETQYF TGCGCCAGCAGTGAGTCGAACAACAACCAAGAGACCCAGTACTTC
. TRBD1 TRBJ2-2 TRBV6-5 16 CASSYSGTVSTGELFF TGTGCCAGCAGTTACTCTGGGACAGTTAGCACCGGGGAGCTGTTTTTT
few . TRBJ1-1 TRBV7-9 14 CASSSARVNTEAFF TGTGCCAGCAGCTCTGCCCGGGTGAACACTGAAGCTTTCTTT
. TRBD2 TRBJ2-3 TRBV4-3 14 CASSRTSGTDTQYF TGCGCCAGCAGCCGGACTAGCGGCACAGATACGCAGTATTTT
. TRBD1 TRBJ1-4 TRBV6-2/TRBV6-3 12 CASSLYPGQWFF TGTGCCAGCAGTCTCTATCCGGGACAGTGGTTTTTT
. . TRBJ1-6 TRBV9 16 CASSVDGGGGGSPLHF TGTGCCAGCAGCGTAGATGGGGGGGGAGGAGGGTCACCCCTCCACTTT
. . TRBJ1-2 TRBV20-1 10 CSAAGYGYTF TGCAGTGCGGCCGGGTATGGCTACACCTTC
. TRBD2 TRBJ2-2 TRBV19 14 CASTAGGFTGELFF TGTGCCAGTACGGCGGGGGGGTTCACCGGGGAGCTGTTTTTT
few TRBD2 TRBJ2-1 TRBV6-2/TRBV6-3 15 CASSPRASGKNEQFF TGTGCCAGCAGTCCCCGAGCTAGCGGGAAAAATGAGCAGTTCTTC
. TRBD1 TRBJ2-2 TRBV7-2 18 CASSSKGTHRGDTGELFF TGTGCCAGCAGCTCCAAGGGGACACACAGGGGGGACACCGGGGAGCTGTTTTTT
. . TRBJ2-1 TRBV27 13 CASSSERLHEQFF TGTGCCAGCAGTTCCGAGCGCCTCCATGAGCAGTTCTTC
few . TRBJ1-5 TRBV9 13 CASSTAPGQPQHF TGTGCCAGCAGCACCGCCCCGGGTCAGCCCCAGCATTTT
. TRBD1 TRBJ2-4 TRBV4-1 16 CASSQARQGVKNIQYF TGCGCCAGCAGCCAGGCACGACAGGGGGTCAAAAACATTCAGTACTTC
. . TRBJ1-1 TRBV19 13 CASSRQGNTEAFF TGTGCCAGTAGTCGGCAGGGGAACACTGAAGCTTTCTTT
. . TRBJ1-1 TRBV5-6 14 CASSLDRKNTEAFF TGTGCCAGCAGCTTAGACAGAAAGAACACTGAAGCTTTCTTT
. . TRBJ1-3 TRBV6-2/TRBV6-3 14 CASSRGQNGNTIYF TGTGCCAGCAGCCGCGGACAGAATGGAAACACCATATATTTT
. TRBD1 TRBJ1-4 TRBV6-6 14 CASSGDRVNEKLFF TGTGCCAGCAGTGGGGACAGGGTTAATGAAAAACTGTTTTTT
. . TRBJ1-6 TRBV7-2 14 CASVLGSLNSPLHF TGTGCCAGCGTTCTCGGGTCACTGAATTCACCCCTCCACTTT
few . TRBJ2-1 TRBV24-1 14 CATSEREAYNEQFF TGTGCCACCAGTGAGAGGGAGGCGTACAATGAGCAGTTCTTC
few . TRBJ1-2 TRBV6-4 12 CASSDLGRGYTF TGTGCCAGCAGTGACCTCGGGCGTGGCTACACCTTC
. TRBD2 TRBJ2-6 TRBV10-3 17 CATPGRAGVTGANVLTF TGTGCCACCCCCGGGAGGGCAGGGGTTACTGGGGCCAACGTCCTGACTTTC
. TRBD1 TRBJ2-6 TRBV6-2/TRBV6-3 18 CASSSGTGSMFGANVLTF TGTGCCAGCAGCTCCGGGACAGGGTCAATGTTTGGGGCCAACGTCCTGACTTTC
. . TRBJ1-3 TRBV19 13 CASTQGSGNTIYF TGTGCCAGCACCCAGGGTTCTGGAAACACCATATATTTT
. TRBD1 TRBJ1-2 TRBV7-2 18 CASSLVTHRTGTIYGYTF TGTGCCAGCAGCTTAGTTACCCATAGGACAGGAACGATCTATGGCTACACCTTC
. . TRBJ1-2 TRBV7-6 14 CASSLDTGPYGYTF TGTGCCAGCAGCTTAGATACAGGCCCCTATGGCTACACCTTC
. . TRBJ2-7 TRBV5-6 14 CASSRRDWSYEQYF TGTGCCAGCAGCCGTCGGGACTGGTCCTACGAGCAGTACTTC
. TRBD2 TRBJ2-1 TRBV24-1 15 CATSPTSGRIYEQFF TGTGCCACCAGTCCCACTAGCGGGAGAATCTATGAGCAGTTCTTC
. . TRBJ2-1 TRBV7-2 16 CASSSRARGTYNEQFF TGTGCCAGCAGCTCAAGGGCCCGGGGGACCTACAATGAGCAGTTCTTC
once TRBD1 TRBJ1-1 TRBV2 16 CASSNRDSHINTEAFF TGTGCCAGCAGTAACCGGGACAGCCATATTAACACTGAAGCTTTCTTT
. . TRBJ1-6 TRBV6-4 15 CASSDSRGVGSPLHF TGTGCCAGCAGTGACTCGAGGGGAGTCGGTTCACCCCTCCACTTT
. TRBD1 TRBJ1-1 TRBV4-3 17 CASSQDAGGDMNTEAFF TGCGCCAGCAGCCAAGATGCAGGGGGGGACATGAACACTGAAGCTTTCTTT
. . TRBJ2-7 TRBV6-2/TRBV6-3 17 CASSNGRQRGHVYEQYF TGTGCCAGCAGCAACGGCAGACAGAGGGGCCATGTCTACGAGCAGTACTTC
. TRBD2 TRBJ2-2 TRBV5-1 13 CASSREGGGELFF TGCGCCAGCAGCCGGGAGGGAGGCGGGGAGCTGTTTTTT
. . TRBJ2-7 TRBV29-1 11 CSVASGTEHYF .
. . TRBJ1-6 TRBV4-3 14 CASSQDQGNSPLHF TGCGCCAGCAGCCAAGATCAGGGGAATTCACCCCTCCACTTT
. . TRBJ1-4 TRBV9 16 CASTQLPGHLNEKLFF TGTGCCAGCACCCAATTACCGGGACACCTAAATGAAAAACTGTTTTTT
. TRBD1 TRBJ1-6 TRBV15 14 CATRMTGGRSPLHF TGTGCCACCAGGATGACAGGGGGAAGGTCACCCCTCCACTTT
. . TRBJ1-5 TRBV28 13 CASSLKADQPQHF TGTGCCAGCAGTTTAAAGGCCGACCAGCCCCAGCATTTT
. TRBD1 TRBJ1-2 TRBV5-1 14 CASSTLQGEYGYTF TGCGCCAGCAGCACTTTACAGGGGGAGTATGGCTACACCTTC
. TRBD1 TRBJ2-7 TRBV3-1/TRBV3-2 14 CASSPHRGNHEQYF TGTGCCAGCAGCCCCCACAGGGGAAACCACGAGCAGTACTTC
. TRBD1 TRBJ1-5 TRBV19 16 CASWDRGLGSNQPQHF TGTGCCAGTTGGGACAGGGGGCTTGGGAGCAATCAGCCCCAGCATTTT
. . TRBJ2-5 TRBV27 14 CASSLSQGGRTQYF TGTGCCAGCAGTTTATCCCAGGGGGGAAGGACCCAGTACTTC
. . TRBJ1-5 TRBV7-8 16 CASSLPPGPTGQPQHF TGTGCCAGCAGCTTGCCGCCGGGACCTACGGGGCAGCCCCAGCATTTT
. . TRBJ1-6 TRBV13 16 CASSLSLPEGNSPLHF TGTGCCAGCAGCTTAAGCCTCCCGGAGGGTAATTCACCCCTCCACTTT
. TRBD1 TRBJ2-4 TRBV19 13 CASIQGAGNIQYF TGTGCCAGTATACAGGGGGCCGGAAACATTCAGTACTTC
few . TRBJ2-7 TRBV7-2 14 CASSPSLGSYEQYF TGTGCCAGCAGCCCAAGCCTGGGATCCTACGAGCAGTACTTC
. TRBD2 TRBJ2-3 TRBV6-5 15 CASSPRGVAGVRQYF TGTGCCAGCAGTCCCCGTGGGGTAGCGGGGGTGAGGCAGTATTTT
. . TRBJ1-3 TRBV4-3 15 CASSQGAGAGNTIYF TGCGCCAGCAGCCAAGGGGCAGGGGCTGGAAACACCATATATTTT
. . TRBJ2-3 TRBV6-4 18 CASNKGGNGSKGTDTQYF TGTGCCAGCAACAAAGGGGGGAACGGGAGTAAAGGTACAGATACGCAGTATTTT
. TRBD2 TRBJ2-3 TRBV7-8 17 CASSLYGGGAGTDTQYF TGTGCCAGCAGCTTATACGGCGGGGGGGCGGGCACAGATACGCAGTATTTT
. TRBD2 TRBJ2-7 TRBV10-3 16 CAISEGTSGRAAEQYF TGTGCCATCAGTGAGGGGACTAGCGGGAGGGCCGCCGAGCAGTACTTC
. . TRBJ2-1 TRBV25-1 14 CASSGAPLYNEQFF TGTGCCAGCAGCGGAGCACCCCTCTACAATGAGCAGTTCTTC
. TRBD1 TRBJ2-7 TRBV10-3 14 CAISESGGQTEQYF TGTGCCATCAGTGAGTCAGGGGGCCAAACCGAGCAGTACTTC
. TRBD2 TRBJ2-1 TRBV7-6 15 CASSPGLAGDNEQFF TGTGCCAGCAGCCCGGGACTAGCGGGAGACAATGAGCAGTTCTTC
. TRBD1 TRBJ2-7 TRBV7-2 14 CASSRLGQSYEQYF TGTGCCAGCAGCCGGTTGGGACAGAGCTACGAGCAGTACTTC
once . TRBJ1-1 TRBV25-1 14 CASRLRGGNTEAFF TGTGCCAGCAGGCTACGGGGGGGGAACACTGAAGCTTTCTTT
. . TRBJ1-2 TRBV28 15 CASSTQGSAHYGYTF TGTGCCAGCAGTACCCAGGGTTCAGCCCACTATGGCTACACCTTC